This entry describes one T cell receptor beta chain. Its target is not known. Profiling relied on immunoSEQ multiplex PCR, and the TCRdb table lists in-frame clones only, not all of them. The table shows 55,000 to 60,000 clones, with over 90% occurring only once. This entry belongs to a study of OX40 agonist ivuxolimab in advanced cancers. Study at large: Three patients, one with hepatocellular carcinoma and two with cutaneous melanoma, achieved partial responses. Notes on the study in general: On average, CD8+ T cells showed a greater number of expanded clones than CD4+. No determination was made of the antigen specificity of the expanded peripheral T cells. At 0.1 to 3.0 mg/kg, clonal expansion of CD4+ and CD8+ blood T cells had occurred by week 6.

V lost 10 bases and J 2 bases, leaving 12 bases between the germline ends. Germline assignment: CDR1 SEHNR and CDR2 FQNEAQ (reference sequence). The CDR3 extends over 13 amino acids. This chain links TRBV7-9 with TRBJ2-1; D call uncertain. This clonotype originated in an adult with an advanced solid tumor such as melanoma, head and neck, liver or kidney cancer. Sequenced here: CD4+ or CD8+ T cells sorted from blood, sampled in a trial of the OX40 agonist ivuxolimab. The CDR3 region has the DNA TGTGCCACCAACCGGGCGCCCTACAATGAGCAGTTCTTC. The encoded protein is CATNRAPYNEQFF.